Listed here is a single TCR beta chain. Its antigen is unidentified. CDR3 size: 15 residues. The V gene's germline CDR1 is SGDLS and CDR2 YYNGEE. This sample is part of a study of CXCR3-negative and CXCR3-positive naive CD8 T cells. Across the whole study: Libraries each contributed about 1.5 +/- 0.3 million TRB reads, for about 135 million in total.

Libraries of TRB cDNA were made by 5' RACE and carried UMIs. TCRdb re-called the 5' RACE reads; one entry per CDR3 protein, DNA not given. The listing contains 40,000 to 45,000 distinct CDR3 sequences. Sorting was done in triplicate for each CD8+ T cell subset (about 330,000 cells each). General study results and limits: Memory cells showed distinct TRBV-TRBJ patterns, while the two naive subsets matched. Comparably high diversity was seen in both naive subsets, and much lower diversity in memory CD8+ cells.

The rearrangement uses TRBV9 and TRBJ2-2. Sequences were obtained from memory CD8+ T cells from blood. This TCR derives from a human donor in good health. Some clones in this sample may be carry-over from other donors' samples. CDR3 residues: CASSVEVFGTGELFF.